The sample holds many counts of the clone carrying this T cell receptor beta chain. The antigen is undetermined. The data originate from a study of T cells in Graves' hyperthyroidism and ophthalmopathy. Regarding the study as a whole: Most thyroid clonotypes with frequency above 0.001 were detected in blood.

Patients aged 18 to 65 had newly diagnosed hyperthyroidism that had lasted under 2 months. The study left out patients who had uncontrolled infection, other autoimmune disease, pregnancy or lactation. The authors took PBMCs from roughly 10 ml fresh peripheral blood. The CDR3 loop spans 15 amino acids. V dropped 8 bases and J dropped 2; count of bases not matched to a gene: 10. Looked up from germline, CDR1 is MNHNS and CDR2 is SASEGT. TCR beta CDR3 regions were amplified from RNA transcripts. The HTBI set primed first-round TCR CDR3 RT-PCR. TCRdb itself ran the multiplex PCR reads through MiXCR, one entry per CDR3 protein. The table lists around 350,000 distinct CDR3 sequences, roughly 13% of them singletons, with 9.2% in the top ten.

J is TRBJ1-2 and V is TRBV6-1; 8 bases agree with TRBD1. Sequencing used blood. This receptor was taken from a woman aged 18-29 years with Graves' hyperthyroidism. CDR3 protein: CASWREDRANYGYTF. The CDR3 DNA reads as TGTGCCAGCTGGCGGGAGGACAGGGCAAACTATGGCTACACCTTC.